These T cell receptor beta chains were read from a single sample in a study of cytomegalovirus exposure and HLA in healthy donors. Only in-frame clones appear in the TCRdb table, and some are missing; sequencing was by immunoSEQ multiplex PCR. The sample lists around 150,000 clones, around 79% occurring once. The sequencing input was PBMCs. The receptor source for this set is a man in his fifties or sixties in good health and CMV-seropositive. Both conserved end residues are part of each CDR3. The D gene is left open where the match is weak. Rows give clone size only sometimes, using once, few, many, or a class for an expanded clone.

j_gene: TRBJ1-1; v_gene: TRBV4-3; d_gene: .; abundance: .; CDR3aa: CASSPSYNTEAFF; CDR3nt: TGCGCCAGCAGCCCGTCCTACAACACTGAAGCTTTCTTT
j_gene: TRBJ2-1; v_gene: TRBV30; d_gene: .; abundance: .; CDR3aa: CAWRGTNTGSSYNEQFF; CDR3nt: TGTGCCTGGAGGGGAACTAATACAGGGTCCTCCTACAATGAGCAGTTCTTC
j_gene: TRBJ2-5; v_gene: TRBV29-1; d_gene: TRBD1; abundance: .; CDR3aa: CSADTGDRAETQYF; CDR3nt: TGCAGCGCCGACACAGGGGACAGGGCAGAGACCCAGTACTTC
j_gene: TRBJ2-7; v_gene: TRBV5-6; d_gene: TRBD1; abundance: .; CDR3aa: CASSLGTGGAYEQYF; CDR3nt: TGTGCCAGCAGCCTGGGGACAGGGGGCGCCTACGAGCAGTACTTC
j_gene: TRBJ2-1; v_gene: TRBV15; d_gene: TRBD1; abundance: .; CDR3aa: CATSPIGTGGHEGSYNEQFF; CDR3nt: TGTGCCACCAGCCCTATAGGGACAGGGGGTCATGAAGGGTCCTACAATGAGCAGTTCTTC
j_gene: TRBJ1-1; v_gene: TRBV5-4; d_gene: .; abundance: .; CDR3aa: CASSPGGLENTEAFF; CDR3nt: TGTGCCAGCAGCCCCGGAGGACTGGAAAACACTGAAGCTTTCTTT
j_gene: TRBJ1-3; v_gene: TRBV6-6; d_gene: .; abundance: .; CDR3aa: CASSYVGSGNTIYF; CDR3nt: TGTGCCAGCAGTTACGTAGGGAGTGGAAACACCATATATTTT
j_gene: TRBJ1-2; v_gene: TRBV7-6; d_gene: .; abundance: .; CDR3aa: CASSLEPGGTYGYTF; CDR3nt: TGTGCCAGCAGCTTAGAACCCGGCGGAACCTATGGCTACACCTTC
j_gene: TRBJ1-1; v_gene: TRBV9; d_gene: TRBD1; abundance: once; CDR3aa: CASRDQGDTEAFF; CDR3nt: TGTGCCAGCAGAGACCAGGGGGACACTGAAGCTTTCTTT
j_gene: TRBJ2-7; v_gene: TRBV19; d_gene: .; abundance: .; CDR3aa: CASSKLKDEQYF; CDR3nt: TGTGCCAGTAGTAAACTGAAAGACGAGCAGTACTTC
j_gene: TRBJ2-3; v_gene: TRBV5-5; d_gene: TRBD2; abundance: .; CDR3aa: CASSLITGGPMDTQYF; CDR3nt: TGTGCCAGCAGCTTGATAACGGGGGGGCCGATGGATACGCAGTATTTT
j_gene: TRBJ1-2; v_gene: TRBV7-9; d_gene: .; abundance: .; CDR3aa: CSSSFSTDNYGYTF; CDR3nt: TGTTCCAGCAGCTTTTCGACTGATAACTATGGCTACACCTTC
j_gene: TRBJ1-2; v_gene: TRBV7-3; d_gene: .; abundance: .; CDR3aa: CASSPDSNYGYTF; CDR3nt: TGTGCCAGCAGCCCGGACAGTAACTATGGCTACACCTTC
j_gene: TRBJ1-2; v_gene: TRBV7-9; d_gene: TRBD1; abundance: .; CDR3aa: CSSMGQDPFSGGYTF; CDR3nt: TGTTCCAGCATGGGACAGGATCCATTTTCTGGCGGCTACACCTTC
j_gene: TRBJ2-7; v_gene: TRBV10-3; d_gene: .; abundance: .; CDR3aa: CAISESGAVYEQYF; CDR3nt: TGTGCCATCAGTGAAAGTGGAGCGGTCTACGAGCAGTACTTC
j_gene: TRBJ2-3; v_gene: TRBV2; d_gene: TRBD1; abundance: once; CDR3aa: CASSDLGQGLLLTDTQYF; CDR3nt: TGTGCCAGCAGTGATTTAGGACAGGGCCTCCTCCTCACAGATACGCAGTATTTT
j_gene: TRBJ2-7; v_gene: TRBV25-1; d_gene: .; abundance: .; CDR3aa: CASSRPGWNYEQYF; CDR3nt: TGTGCCAGCAGCCGGCCCGGGTGGAACTACGAGCAGTACTTC
j_gene: TRBJ1-4; v_gene: TRBV5-6; d_gene: .; abundance: .; CDR3aa: CASSLVGRGEEKLFF; CDR3nt: TGTGCCAGCAGCTTGGTTGGCAGGGGTGAGGAAAAACTGTTTTTT
j_gene: TRBJ2-5; v_gene: TRBV7-2; d_gene: .; abundance: .; CDR3aa: CASSLVAATQETQYF; CDR3nt: TGTGCCAGCAGCTTAGTAGCCGCAACTCAAGAGACCCAGTACTTC
j_gene: TRBJ2-2; v_gene: TRBV5-1; d_gene: .; abundance: .; CDR3aa: CASSLVPQEGKLFF; CDR3nt: TGCGCCAGCAGCTTGGTCCCTCAGGAGGGAAAGCTGTTTTTT
j_gene: TRBJ2-2; v_gene: TRBV19; d_gene: .; abundance: few; CDR3aa: CASKGQGSGTGELFF; CDR3nt: TGTGCCAGTAAAGGCCAGGGATCGGGCACCGGGGAGCTGTTTTTT
j_gene: TRBJ2-1; v_gene: TRBV7-2; d_gene: TRBD2; abundance: few; CDR3aa: CASSFAGGEGNEQFF; CDR3nt: TGTGCCAGCAGCTTTGCGGGGGGGGAAGGTAATGAGCAGTTCTTC
j_gene: TRBJ1-1; v_gene: TRBV2; d_gene: .; abundance: few; CDR3aa: CASRSLVGSNTEAFF; CDR3nt: TGTGCCAGCAGAAGCCTGGTGGGCTCGAACACTGAAGCTTTCTTT
j_gene: TRBJ1-5; v_gene: TRBV15; d_gene: .; abundance: .; CDR3aa: CATSSGGWGGLNQPQHF; CDR3nt: TGTGCCACCAGCAGCGGAGGGTGGGGAGGGTTGAATCAGCCCCAGCATTTT
j_gene: TRBJ2-3; v_gene: TRBV5-3; d_gene: .; abundance: .; CDR3aa: CARSLGRVHTDTQYF; CDR3nt: TGTGCCAGAAGCTTGGGGAGGGTCCACACAGATACGCAGTATTTT
j_gene: TRBJ1-2; v_gene: TRBV6-6; d_gene: TRBD1; abundance: .; CDR3aa: CASSSGQGANYGYTF; CDR3nt: TGTGCCAGCAGTTCCGGACAGGGAGCTAACTATGGCTACACCTTC
j_gene: TRBJ2-1; v_gene: TRBV5-1; d_gene: .; abundance: .; CDR3aa: CASSLDSQGSEQFF; CDR3nt: TGCGCCAGCAGCTTGGATTCCCAGGGTAGTGAGCAGTTCTTC
j_gene: TRBJ1-1; v_gene: TRBV11-2; d_gene: TRBD1; abundance: .; CDR3aa: CASSRGQGSTEAFF; CDR3nt: TGTGCCAGCAGCCGTGGACAGGGGAGCACTGAAGCTTTCTTT
j_gene: TRBJ2-3; v_gene: TRBV18; d_gene: .; abundance: .; CDR3aa: CASSPPTGGTDTQYF; CDR3nt: TGTGCCAGCTCACCACCAACCGGGGGCACAGATACGCAGTATTTT
j_gene: TRBJ2-3; v_gene: TRBV6-1; d_gene: TRBD2; abundance: .; CDR3aa: CASSEGLAGGIRTDTQYF; CDR3nt: TGTGCCAGCAGTGAAGGGCTAGCGGGGGGGATTAGGACAGATACGCAGTATTTT
j_gene: TRBJ2-5; v_gene: TRBV7-2; d_gene: .; abundance: .; CDR3aa: CASSLSGAGVKTQYF; CDR3nt: TGTGCCAGCAGCTTATCTGGGGCAGGGGTGAAGACCCAGTACTTC
j_gene: TRBJ2-1; v_gene: TRBV11-2; d_gene: .; abundance: .; CDR3aa: CASSVRSYNEQFF; CDR3nt: TGTGCCAGCAGCGTCCGGTCTTACAATGAGCAGTTCTTC
j_gene: TRBJ1-1; v_gene: TRBV4-1; d_gene: .; abundance: .; CDR3aa: CASSQGRGLNTEAFF; CDR3nt: TGCGCCAGCAGCCAAGGGCGGGGATTGAACACTGAAGCTTTCTTT
j_gene: TRBJ1-2; v_gene: TRBV5-1; d_gene: .; abundance: .; CDR3aa: CASAAGDRYGYTF; CDR3nt: TGCGCCAGTGCCGCAGGTGATCGCTATGGCTACACCTTC
j_gene: TRBJ1-2; v_gene: TRBV27; d_gene: TRBD1; abundance: .; CDR3aa: CASRNGTGGPFYGYTF; CDR3nt: TGTGCCAGCAGGAATGGGACAGGGGGCCCGTTCTATGGCTACACCTTC
j_gene: TRBJ1-3; v_gene: TRBV4-1; d_gene: .; abundance: .; CDR3aa: CASSQIRTNSGNTIYF; CDR3nt: TGCGCCAGCAGCCAAATAAGGACTAACTCTGGAAACACCATATATTTT
j_gene: TRBJ1-3; v_gene: TRBV6-5; d_gene: TRBD1; abundance: .; CDR3aa: CASSYSSGTGGNTIYF; CDR3nt: TGTGCCAGCAGTTACTCGTCCGGGACAGGGGGGAACACCATATATTTT
j_gene: TRBJ1-3; v_gene: TRBV5-6; d_gene: TRBD1; abundance: few; CDR3aa: CASSLSRQGSGNTIYF; CDR3nt: TGTGCCAGCAGCTTGTCTCGACAGGGCTCTGGAAACACCATATATTTT
j_gene: TRBJ1-1; v_gene: TRBV5-4; d_gene: .; abundance: .; CDR3aa: CASSLRGGEAFF; CDR3nt: TGTGCCAGCAGCCTCCGGGGAGGGGAAGCTTTCTTT
j_gene: TRBJ1-1; v_gene: TRBV9; d_gene: .; abundance: .; CDR3aa: CASSVGGGLNTEAFF; CDR3nt: TGTGCCAGCAGCGTAGGTGGAGGGTTGAACACTGAAGCTTTCTTT
j_gene: TRBJ2-7; v_gene: TRBV5-1; d_gene: TRBD2; abundance: .; CDR3aa: CASSLVGGDPYEQYF; CDR3nt: TGCGCCAGCAGCTTGGTTGGGGGGGATCCCTACGAGCAGTACTTC
j_gene: TRBJ1-3; v_gene: TRBV30; d_gene: .; abundance: .; CDR3aa: CACLISRGNTIYF; CDR3nt: TGTGCCTGTTTAATCAGTCGCGGAAACACCATATATTTT
j_gene: TRBJ1-6; v_gene: TRBV14; d_gene: TRBD1; abundance: .; CDR3aa: CASSVQGAFSPLHF; CDR3nt: TGTGCCAGCAGCGTTCAGGGGGCCTTCTCACCCCTCCACTTT
j_gene: TRBJ1-2; v_gene: TRBV29-1; d_gene: TRBD1; abundance: .; CDR3aa: CSVAPIQGYSYGYTF; CDR3nt: TGCAGCGTGGCCCCCATACAGGGGTATTCCTACGGCTACACCTTC
j_gene: TRBJ2-5; v_gene: TRBV2; d_gene: TRBD2; abundance: .; CDR3aa: CAGDPQPGLAKETQYF; CDR3nt: TGTGCCGGCGACCCTCAACCGGGACTAGCAAAAGAGACCCAGTACTTC
j_gene: TRBJ2-5; v_gene: TRBV2; d_gene: TRBD2; abundance: .; CDR3aa: CASKGRGGVLETQYF; CDR3nt: TGTGCCAGCAAGGGTCGCGGGGGGGTACTGGAGACCCAGTACTTC
j_gene: TRBJ1-2; v_gene: TRBV28; d_gene: .; abundance: .; CDR3aa: CASSFQGSYGYTF; CDR3nt: TGTGCCAGCAGTTTTCAGGGTAGTTATGGCTACACCTTC
j_gene: TRBJ1-1; v_gene: TRBV9; d_gene: .; abundance: .; CDR3aa: CASSPQGGVGTEAFF; CDR3nt: TGTGCCAGCAGCCCTCAGGGAGGGGTTGGAACTGAAGCTTTCTTT
j_gene: TRBJ1-5; v_gene: TRBV2; d_gene: TRBD1; abundance: .; CDR3aa: CASSSGQGKVQPQHF; CDR3nt: TGTGCCAGCAGCTCGGGACAGGGGAAGGTTCAGCCCCAGCATTTT
j_gene: TRBJ2-1; v_gene: TRBV2; d_gene: TRBD1; abundance: .; CDR3aa: CASSEYRGPEQFF; CDR3nt: TGTGCCAGCAGTGAATACAGGGGGCCTGAGCAGTTCTTC
j_gene: TRBJ1-2; v_gene: TRBV4-3; d_gene: .; abundance: .; CDR3aa: CASSRERQVPREWGYGYTF; CDR3nt: TGCGCCAGCAGCCGAGAGCGACAGGTTCCTAGGGAGTGGGGTTATGGCTACACCTTC
j_gene: TRBJ2-2; v_gene: TRBV5-1; d_gene: TRBD1; abundance: .; CDR3aa: CASSPDRGSGELFF; CDR3nt: TGCGCCAGCAGCCCGGACAGGGGTAGCGGGGAGCTGTTTTTT
j_gene: TRBJ2-3; v_gene: TRBV27; d_gene: TRBD2; abundance: .; CDR3aa: CASQTSGGWSDTQYF; CDR3nt: TGTGCCAGCCAGACTAGCGGGGGCTGGTCAGATACGCAGTATTTT
j_gene: TRBJ1-4; v_gene: TRBV14; d_gene: .; abundance: .; CDR3aa: CASSPGGWATNEKLFF; CDR3nt: TGTGCCAGCAGCCCGGGAGGTTGGGCAACTAATGAAAAACTGTTTTTT
j_gene: TRBJ1-5; v_gene: TRBV27; d_gene: .; abundance: .; CDR3aa: CASSLAGGEPQHF; CDR3nt: TGTGCCAGCAGTCTGGCAGGAGGTGAGCCCCAGCATTTT
j_gene: TRBJ2-3; v_gene: TRBV28; d_gene: TRBD1; abundance: .; CDR3aa: CASRPRTGVTDTQYF; CDR3nt: TGTGCCAGCAGGCCCCGGACAGGGGTGACAGATACGCAGTATTTT
j_gene: TRBJ1-2; v_gene: TRBV30; d_gene: TRBD1; abundance: .; CDR3aa: CAWRDFRGLYGYTF; CDR3nt: TGTGCCTGGAGAGACTTCAGGGGGCTGTATGGCTACACCTTC
j_gene: TRBJ2-7; v_gene: TRBV5-1; d_gene: TRBD1; abundance: .; CDR3aa: CVPDRVHDEQYF; CDR3nt: TGCGTCCCGGACAGGGTCCATGACGAGCAGTACTTC